The following is a T cell receptor beta chain sequence with its context. Its target is unknown. This entry belongs to a study of CD8+ T cells in alopecia areata. After isolation, RNA underwent reverse transcription to generate cDNA as the sequencing template. Repertoires were generated with immunoSEQ multiplex PCR, while TCRdb's copy carries only in-frame clones and drops some. The repertoire includes 150,000 to 200,000 clones, roughly 60% of them detected once, and approximately 4.3% sits in the top ten. The CDR3 length is 17 residues. V gave up 1 base and J gave up 6 bases; unmatched junction bases: 9. Germline V gene sequence: CDR1 SEHNR, CDR2 FQNEAQ (reference sequence). Study-level points and caveats: TCRs were shared less clearly across patients than in mice, possibly for HLA-related reasons.

This sequence originates from a human donor in good health. The V gene is TRBV7-9, the J gene TRBJ2-2; the match to TRBD1 covers 9 bases. The material sequenced was CD4+ T cells sorted from blood. CDR3 in DNA: TGTGCCAGCAGCTTAGGAGACCCGGGACAGGGTCCCGGGGAGCTGTTTTTT. Translated, it gives CASSLGDPGQGPGELFF.